The present TCR beta chain was sequenced within a study of T cells in Graves' hyperthyroidism and ophthalmopathy. The CDR3 runs 17 residues. Trimming at V came to 4 bases and at J to 6 bases, leaving 13 bases not matched to a gene. Germline V lookup: CDR1 SGDLS, CDR2 YYNGEE. The study based diagnoses on clinical symptoms, serum thyroxine and TRAb, thyroid ultrasound and orbital computed tomography. RNA transcripts yielded amplified TCR beta CDR3 regions. RT-PCR in the first round (using the HTBI primer set) targeted the TCR CDR3. TCRdb ran MiXCR on the multiplex PCR reads and lists one entry per CDR3 protein. The data contain approximately 490,000 distinct CDR3 sequences, 20% to 25% of them singletons.

The rearrangement links TRBV9 to TRBJ2-1; 10 nucleotides agree with TRBD2. The clonotype comes from a woman in her 70s with Graves' ophthalmopathy. Specimen: blood. In DNA, the CDR3 is TGTGCCAGCAGCCCACTCTGGCCAGCGGGAGGGGGCAATGAGCAGTTCTTC. Amino acid sequence: CASSPLWPAGGGNEQFF.